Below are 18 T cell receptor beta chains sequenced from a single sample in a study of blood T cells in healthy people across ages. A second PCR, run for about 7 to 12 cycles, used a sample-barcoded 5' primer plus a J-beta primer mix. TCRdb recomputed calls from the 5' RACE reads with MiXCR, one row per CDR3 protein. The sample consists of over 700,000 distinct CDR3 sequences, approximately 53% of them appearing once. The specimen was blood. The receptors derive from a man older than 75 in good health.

CDR3 region: CVAGSGNGDEQYF. The CDR3 nucleotides are TGTGTCGCAGGTAGCGGGAACGGGGACGAGCAGTACTTC. The chain employs TRBV28 and TRBJ2-7; 8 bases are shared with TRBD2. The CDR3 is 13 residues long. Germline CDR1 is MDHEN and CDR2 is SYDVKM. The full variable domain, completed using reference TRBV28 and TRBJ2-7, is DVKVTQSSRYLVKRTGEKVFLECVQDMDHENMFWYRQDPGLGLRLIYFSYDVKMKEKGDIPEGYSVSREKKERFSLILESASTNQTSMYLCVAGSGNGDEQYFGPGTRLTVT.

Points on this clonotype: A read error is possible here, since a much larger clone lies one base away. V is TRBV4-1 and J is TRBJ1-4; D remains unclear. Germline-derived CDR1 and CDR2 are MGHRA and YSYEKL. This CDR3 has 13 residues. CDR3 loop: CANSQWRREKLFF. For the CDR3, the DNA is TGCGCCAACAGCCAATGGAGGAGAGAAAAACTGTTTTTT.

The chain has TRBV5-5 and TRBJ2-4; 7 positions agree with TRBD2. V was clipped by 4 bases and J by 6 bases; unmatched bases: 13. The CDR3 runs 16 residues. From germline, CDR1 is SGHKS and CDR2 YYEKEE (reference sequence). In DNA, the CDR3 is TGTGCCAGCAGCCCGATGGGGTGGGACTACTCAAACATTCAGTACTTC. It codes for CASSPMGWDYSNIQYF.

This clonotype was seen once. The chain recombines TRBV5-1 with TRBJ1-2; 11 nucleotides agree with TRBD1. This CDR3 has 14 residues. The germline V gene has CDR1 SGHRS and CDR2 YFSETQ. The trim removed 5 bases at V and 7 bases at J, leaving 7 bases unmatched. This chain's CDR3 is CASRAGQGVGGYTF. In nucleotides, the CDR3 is TGCGCCAGCAGGGCGGGACAGGGGGTAGGTGGCTACACCTTC.

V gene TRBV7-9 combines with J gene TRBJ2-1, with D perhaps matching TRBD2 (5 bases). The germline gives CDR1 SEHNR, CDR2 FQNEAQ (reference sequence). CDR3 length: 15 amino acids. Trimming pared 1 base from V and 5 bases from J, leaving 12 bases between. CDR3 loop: CASSLVMGAHNEQFF. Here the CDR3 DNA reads TGTGCCAGCAGCTTAGTGATGGGAGCCCACAATGAGCAGTTCTTC.

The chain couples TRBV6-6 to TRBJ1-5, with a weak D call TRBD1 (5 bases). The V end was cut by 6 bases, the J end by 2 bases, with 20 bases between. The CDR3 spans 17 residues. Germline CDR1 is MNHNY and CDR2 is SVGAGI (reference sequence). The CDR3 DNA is TGTGCCAGCAGGTTCACTCCGGACACGGGGGGCAATCAGCCCCAGCATTTT. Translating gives CASRFTPDTGGNQPQHF.

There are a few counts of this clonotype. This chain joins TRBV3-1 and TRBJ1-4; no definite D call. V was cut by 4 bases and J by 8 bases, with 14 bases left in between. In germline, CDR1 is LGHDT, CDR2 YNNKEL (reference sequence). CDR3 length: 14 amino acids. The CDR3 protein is CASSLREQGEKLFF. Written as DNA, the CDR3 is TGTGCCAGCAGCCTCCGGGAGCAAGGGGAAAAACTGTTTTTT.

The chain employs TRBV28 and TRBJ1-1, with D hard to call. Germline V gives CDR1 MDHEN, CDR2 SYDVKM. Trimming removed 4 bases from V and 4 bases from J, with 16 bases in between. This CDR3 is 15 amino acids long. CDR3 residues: CASSWAPGLVTEAFF. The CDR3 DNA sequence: TGTGCCAGCAGTTGGGCCCCGGGTTTGGTCACTGAAGCTTTCTTT.

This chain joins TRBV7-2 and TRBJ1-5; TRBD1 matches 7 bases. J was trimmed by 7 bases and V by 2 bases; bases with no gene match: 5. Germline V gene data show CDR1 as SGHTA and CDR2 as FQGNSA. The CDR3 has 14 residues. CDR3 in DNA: TGTGCCAGCAGCTTAATAGGAGGGGGCCAGCCCCAGCATTTT. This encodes CASSLIGGGQPQHF.

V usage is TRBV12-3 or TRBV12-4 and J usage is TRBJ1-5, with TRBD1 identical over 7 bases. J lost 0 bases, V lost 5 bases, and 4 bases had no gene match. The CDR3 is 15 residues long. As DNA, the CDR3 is TGTGCCAGCAGTCTGACAGGGCCTAGCAATCAGCCCCAGCATTTT. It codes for CASSLTGPSNQPQHF.

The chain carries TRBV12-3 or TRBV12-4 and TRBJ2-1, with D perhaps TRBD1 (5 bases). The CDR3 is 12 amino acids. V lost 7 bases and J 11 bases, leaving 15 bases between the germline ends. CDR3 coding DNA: TGTGCCAGCACTTGGGGCACCCCCCAGCAGTTCTTC. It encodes CASTWGTPQQFF.

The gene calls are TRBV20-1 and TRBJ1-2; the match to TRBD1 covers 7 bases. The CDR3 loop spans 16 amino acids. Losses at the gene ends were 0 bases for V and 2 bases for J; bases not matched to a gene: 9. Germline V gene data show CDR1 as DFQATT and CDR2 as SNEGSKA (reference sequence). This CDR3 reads CSARDFGDSENYGYTF. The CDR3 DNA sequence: TGCAGTGCTAGAGATTTCGGGGACAGCGAAAACTATGGCTACACCTTC.

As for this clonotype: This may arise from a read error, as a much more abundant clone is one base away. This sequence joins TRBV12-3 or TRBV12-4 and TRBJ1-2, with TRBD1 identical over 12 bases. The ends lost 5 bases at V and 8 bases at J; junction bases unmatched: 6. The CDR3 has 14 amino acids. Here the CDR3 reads CASSHGTGGRGYTF. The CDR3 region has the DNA TGTGCCAGCAGTCACGGGACAGGGGGCAGAGGCTACACCTTC.

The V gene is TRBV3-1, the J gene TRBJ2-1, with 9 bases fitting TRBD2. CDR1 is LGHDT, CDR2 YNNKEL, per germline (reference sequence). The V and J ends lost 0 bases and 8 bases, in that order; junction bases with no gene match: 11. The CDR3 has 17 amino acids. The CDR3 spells CASSQDGKAGGEDEQFF. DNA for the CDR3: TGTGCCAGCAGCCAAGATGGCAAAGCGGGGGGCGAGGATGAGCAGTTCTTC.

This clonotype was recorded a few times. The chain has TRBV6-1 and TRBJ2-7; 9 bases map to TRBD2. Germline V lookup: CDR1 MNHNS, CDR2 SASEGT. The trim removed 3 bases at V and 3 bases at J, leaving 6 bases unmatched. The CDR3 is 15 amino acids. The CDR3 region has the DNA TGTGCCAGCAGTGAGATCGGACTAGCGTTCTACGAGCAGTACTTC. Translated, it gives CASSEIGLAFYEQYF.

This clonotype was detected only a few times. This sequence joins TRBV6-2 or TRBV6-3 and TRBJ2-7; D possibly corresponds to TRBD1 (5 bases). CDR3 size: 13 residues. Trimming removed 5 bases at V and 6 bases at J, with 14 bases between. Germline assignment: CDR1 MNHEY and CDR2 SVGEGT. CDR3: CASSPQGQGEQYF. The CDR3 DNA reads TGTGCCAGCAGTCCGCAGGGCCAGGGCGAGCAGTACTTC.

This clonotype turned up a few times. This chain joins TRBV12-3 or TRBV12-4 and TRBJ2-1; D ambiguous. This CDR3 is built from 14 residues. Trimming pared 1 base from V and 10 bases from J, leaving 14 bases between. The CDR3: CASSLGARYTEQFF. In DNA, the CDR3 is TGTGCCAGCAGTTTAGGGGCTCGATACACCGAGCAGTTCTTC.

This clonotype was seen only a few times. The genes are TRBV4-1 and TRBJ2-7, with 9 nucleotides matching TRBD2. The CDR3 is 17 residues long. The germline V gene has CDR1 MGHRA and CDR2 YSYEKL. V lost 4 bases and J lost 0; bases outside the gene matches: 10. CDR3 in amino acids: CASSLTLLAGDSYEQYF. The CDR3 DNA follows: TGCGCCAGCAGCCTTACGCTACTAGCGGGCGACTCCTACGAGCAGTACTTC.